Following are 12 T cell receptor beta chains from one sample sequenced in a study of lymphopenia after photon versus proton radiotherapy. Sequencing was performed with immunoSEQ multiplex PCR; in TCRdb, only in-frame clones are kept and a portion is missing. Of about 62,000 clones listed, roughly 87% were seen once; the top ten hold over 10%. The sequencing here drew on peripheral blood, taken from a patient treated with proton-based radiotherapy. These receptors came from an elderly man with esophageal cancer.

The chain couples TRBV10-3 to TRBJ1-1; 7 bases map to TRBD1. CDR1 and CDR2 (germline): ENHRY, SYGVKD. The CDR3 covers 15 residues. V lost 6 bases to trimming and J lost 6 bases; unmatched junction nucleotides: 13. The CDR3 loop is CAIRDEGGSVAEAFF. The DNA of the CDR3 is TGTGCCATCAGGGACGAAGGGGGCTCAGTCGCTGAAGCTTTCTTT.

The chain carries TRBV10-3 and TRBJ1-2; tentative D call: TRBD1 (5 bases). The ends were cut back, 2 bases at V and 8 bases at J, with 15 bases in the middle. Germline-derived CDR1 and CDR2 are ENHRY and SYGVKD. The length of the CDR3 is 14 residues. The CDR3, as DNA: TGTGCCATCAGTGAGCAGGGCCCCGTATGGGGCTACACCTTC. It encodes CAISEQGPVWGYTF.

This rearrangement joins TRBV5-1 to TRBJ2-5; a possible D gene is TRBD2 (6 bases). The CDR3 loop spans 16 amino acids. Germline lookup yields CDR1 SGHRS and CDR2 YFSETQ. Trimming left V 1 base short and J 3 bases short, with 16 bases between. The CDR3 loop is CASSLFRGVVKETQYF. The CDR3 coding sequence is TGCGCCAGCAGCTTGTTCCGCGGGGTGGTGAAAGAGACCCAGTACTTC.

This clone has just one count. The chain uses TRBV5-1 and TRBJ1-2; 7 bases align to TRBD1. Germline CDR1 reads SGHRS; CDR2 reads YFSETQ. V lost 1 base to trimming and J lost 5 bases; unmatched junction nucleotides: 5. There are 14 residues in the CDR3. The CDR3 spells CASSLRTGEYGYTF. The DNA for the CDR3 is TGCGCCAGCAGCTTGAGGACAGGCGAGTATGGCTACACCTTC.

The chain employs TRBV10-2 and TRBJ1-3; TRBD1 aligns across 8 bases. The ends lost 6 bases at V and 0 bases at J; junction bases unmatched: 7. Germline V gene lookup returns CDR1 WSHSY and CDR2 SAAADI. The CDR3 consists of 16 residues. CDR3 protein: CASSRQGWTSGNTIYF. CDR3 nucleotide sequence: TGCGCCAGCAGCCGACAGGGGTGGACCTCTGGAAACACCATATATTTT.

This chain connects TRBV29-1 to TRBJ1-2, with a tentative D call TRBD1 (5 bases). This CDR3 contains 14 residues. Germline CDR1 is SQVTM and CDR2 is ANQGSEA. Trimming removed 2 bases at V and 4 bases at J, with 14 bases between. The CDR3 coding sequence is TGCAGCGTTGAATCAGGGCCGCATCTCTATGGCTACACCTTC. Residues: CSVESGPHLYGYTF. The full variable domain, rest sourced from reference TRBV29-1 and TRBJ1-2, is SAVISQKPSRDICQRGTSLTIQCQVDSQVTMMFWYRQQPGQSLTLIATANQGSEATYESGFVIDKFPISRPNLTFSTLTVSNMSPEDSSIYLCSVESGPHLYGYTFGSGTRLTVV.

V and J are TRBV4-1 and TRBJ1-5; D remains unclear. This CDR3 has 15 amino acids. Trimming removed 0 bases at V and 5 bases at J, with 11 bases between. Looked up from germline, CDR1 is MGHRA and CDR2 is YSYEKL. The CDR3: CASSQDHRRDQPQHF. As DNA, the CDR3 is TGCGCCAGCAGCCAAGATCATAGGAGGGATCAGCCCCAGCATTTT.

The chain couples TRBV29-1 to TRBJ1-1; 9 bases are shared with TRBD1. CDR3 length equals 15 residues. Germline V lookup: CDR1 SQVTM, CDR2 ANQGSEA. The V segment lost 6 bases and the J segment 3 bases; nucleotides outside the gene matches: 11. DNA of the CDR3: TGCAGCGTCCAAGGGGACAGGGTTTTCGACACTGAAGCTTTCTTT. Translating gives CSVQGDRVFDTEAFF.

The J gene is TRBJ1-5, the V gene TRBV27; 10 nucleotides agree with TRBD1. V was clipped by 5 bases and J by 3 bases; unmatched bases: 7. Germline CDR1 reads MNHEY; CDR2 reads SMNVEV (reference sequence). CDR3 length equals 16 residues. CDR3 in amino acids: CASSISGTGANQPQHF. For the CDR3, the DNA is TGTGCCAGCAGTATCTCCGGGACAGGGGCCAATCAGCCCCAGCATTTT.

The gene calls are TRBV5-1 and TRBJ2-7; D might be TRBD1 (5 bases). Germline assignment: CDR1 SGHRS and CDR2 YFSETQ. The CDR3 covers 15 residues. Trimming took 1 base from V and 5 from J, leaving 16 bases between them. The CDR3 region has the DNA TGCGCCAGCAGCTTGAATGATTATAGGGGCGACGAGCAGTACTTC. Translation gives CASSLNDYRGDEQYF.

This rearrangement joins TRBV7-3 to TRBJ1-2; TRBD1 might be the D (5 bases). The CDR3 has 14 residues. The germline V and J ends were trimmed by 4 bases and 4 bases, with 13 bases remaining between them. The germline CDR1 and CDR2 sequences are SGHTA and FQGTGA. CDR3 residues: CASSSTGAPYGYTF. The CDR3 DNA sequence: TGTGCCAGCAGCTCAACAGGCGCACCCTATGGCTACACCTTC.

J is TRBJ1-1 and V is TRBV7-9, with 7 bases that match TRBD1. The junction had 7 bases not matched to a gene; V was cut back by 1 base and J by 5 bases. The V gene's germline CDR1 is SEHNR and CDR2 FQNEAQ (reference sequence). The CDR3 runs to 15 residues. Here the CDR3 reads CASSLVGRGRTEAFF. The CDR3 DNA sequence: TGTGCCAGCAGCTTAGTTGGCAGGGGGAGGACTGAAGCTTTCTTT.